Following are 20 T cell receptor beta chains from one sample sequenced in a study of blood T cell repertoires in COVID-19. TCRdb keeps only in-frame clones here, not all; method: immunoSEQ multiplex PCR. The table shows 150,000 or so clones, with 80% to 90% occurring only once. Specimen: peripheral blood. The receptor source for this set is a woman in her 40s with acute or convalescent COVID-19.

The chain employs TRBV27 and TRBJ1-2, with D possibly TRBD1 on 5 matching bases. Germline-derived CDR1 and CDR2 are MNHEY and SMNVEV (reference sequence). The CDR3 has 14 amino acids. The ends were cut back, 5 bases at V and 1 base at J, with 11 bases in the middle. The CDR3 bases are TGTGCCAGCAGTCTTGGCAGGGTTAACTATGGCTACACCTTC. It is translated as CASSLGRVNYGYTF.

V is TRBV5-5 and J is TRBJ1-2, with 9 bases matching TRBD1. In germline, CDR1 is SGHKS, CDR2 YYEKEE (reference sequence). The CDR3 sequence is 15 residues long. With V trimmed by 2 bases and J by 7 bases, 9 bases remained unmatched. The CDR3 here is CASSLMDRGNGGYTF. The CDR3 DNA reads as TGTGCCAGCAGCTTAATGGACAGGGGAAATGGTGGCTACACCTTC.

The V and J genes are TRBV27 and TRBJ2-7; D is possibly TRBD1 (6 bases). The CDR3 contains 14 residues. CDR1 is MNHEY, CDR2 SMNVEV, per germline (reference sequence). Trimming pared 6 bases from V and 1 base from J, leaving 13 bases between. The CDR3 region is CASRTDRMSYEQYF. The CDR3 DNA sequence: TGTGCCAGCAGGACCGACAGGATGTCCTACGAGCAGTACTTC.

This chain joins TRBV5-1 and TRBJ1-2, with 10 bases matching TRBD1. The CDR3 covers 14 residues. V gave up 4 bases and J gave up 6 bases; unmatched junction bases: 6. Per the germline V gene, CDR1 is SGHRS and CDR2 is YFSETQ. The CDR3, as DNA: TGCGCCAGCAGCGCCCTAGGGACAGGGGATGGCTACACCTTC. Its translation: CASSALGTGDGYTF.

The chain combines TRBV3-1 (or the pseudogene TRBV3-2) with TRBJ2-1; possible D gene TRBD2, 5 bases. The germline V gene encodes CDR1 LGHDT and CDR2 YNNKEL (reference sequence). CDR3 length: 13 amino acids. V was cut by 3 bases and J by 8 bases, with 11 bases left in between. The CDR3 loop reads CASSQPGVHEQFF. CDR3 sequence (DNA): TGTGCCAGCAGCCAGCCCGGGGTGCATGAGCAGTTCTTC.

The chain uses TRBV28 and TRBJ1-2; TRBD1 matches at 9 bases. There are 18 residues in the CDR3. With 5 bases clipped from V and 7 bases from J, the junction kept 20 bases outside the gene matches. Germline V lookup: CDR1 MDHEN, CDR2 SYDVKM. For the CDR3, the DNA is TGTGCCAGCAGTCCTTCTGGGGCCACCGGGACAGGGCTGGGTGGCTACACCTTC. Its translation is CASSPSGATGTGLGGYTF.

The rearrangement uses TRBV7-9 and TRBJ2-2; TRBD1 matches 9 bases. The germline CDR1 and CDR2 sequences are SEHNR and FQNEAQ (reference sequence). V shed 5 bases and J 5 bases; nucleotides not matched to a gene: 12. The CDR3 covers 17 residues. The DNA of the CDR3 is TGTGCCAGCAGCACCGGGGGGACAGGGAGAAATACCGGGGAGCTGTTTTTT. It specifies CASSTGGTGRNTGELFF.

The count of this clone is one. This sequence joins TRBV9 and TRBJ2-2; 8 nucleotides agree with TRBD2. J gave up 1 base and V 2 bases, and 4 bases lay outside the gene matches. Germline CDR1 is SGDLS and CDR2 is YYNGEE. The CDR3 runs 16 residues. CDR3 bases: TGTGCCAGCAGCGTGGCGAGCGGGAGGAACACCGGGGAGCTGTTTTTT. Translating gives CASSVASGRNTGELFF.

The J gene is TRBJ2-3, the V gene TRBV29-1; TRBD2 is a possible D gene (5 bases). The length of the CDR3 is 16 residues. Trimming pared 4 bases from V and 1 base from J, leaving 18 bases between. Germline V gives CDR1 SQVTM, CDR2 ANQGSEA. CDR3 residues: CSVASTRIERTDTQYF. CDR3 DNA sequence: TGCAGCGTTGCTAGCACTCGTATCGAGCGCACAGATACGCAGTATTTT.

CDR3 sequence (DNA): TGTGCCAGTACCTATGAGGGGGACGGGTATTCACCCCTCCACTTT. This codes for CASTYEGDGYSPLHF. This sequence joins TRBV19 and TRBJ1-6, with D tentatively TRBD1 (6 bases). CDR1 and CDR2 from the germline V gene are LNHDA and SQIVND (reference sequence). Trimming removed 7 bases from V and 8 bases from J, with 18 bases in between. The CDR3 is 15 residues long. The full variable domain, completed using reference TRBV19 and TRBJ1-6, is DGGITQSPKYLFRKEGQNVTLSCEQNLNHDAMYWYRQDPGQGLRLIYYSQIVNDFQKGDIAEGYSVSREKKESFPLTVTSAQKNPTAFYLCASTYEGDGYSPLHFGNGTRLTVT.

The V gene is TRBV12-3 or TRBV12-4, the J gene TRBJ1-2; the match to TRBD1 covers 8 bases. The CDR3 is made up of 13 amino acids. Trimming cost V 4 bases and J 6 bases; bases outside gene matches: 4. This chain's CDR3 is CASSYSTGDGYTF. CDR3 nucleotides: TGTGCCAGCAGTTATTCGACAGGGGATGGCTACACCTTC.

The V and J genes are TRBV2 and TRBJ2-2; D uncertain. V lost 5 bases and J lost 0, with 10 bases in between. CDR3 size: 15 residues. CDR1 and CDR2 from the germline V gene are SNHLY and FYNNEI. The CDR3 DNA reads TGTGCCAGCAGTCGCGACACGACGAACACCGGGGAGCTGTTTTTT. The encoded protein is CASSRDTTNTGELFF.

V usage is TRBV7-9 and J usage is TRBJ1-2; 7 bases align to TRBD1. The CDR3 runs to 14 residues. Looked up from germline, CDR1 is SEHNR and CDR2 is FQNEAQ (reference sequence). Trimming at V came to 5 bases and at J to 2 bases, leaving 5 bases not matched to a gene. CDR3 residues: CASSPGDSNYGYTF. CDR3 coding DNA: TGTGCCAGCAGCCCTGGGGACAGCAACTATGGCTACACCTTC. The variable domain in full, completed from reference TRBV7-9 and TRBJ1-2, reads DTGVSQNPRHKITKRGQNVTFRCDPISEHNRLYWYRQTLGQGPEFLTYFQNEAQLEKSRLLSDRFSAERPKGSFSTLEIQRTEQGDSAMYLCASSPGDSNYGYTFGSGTRLTVV.

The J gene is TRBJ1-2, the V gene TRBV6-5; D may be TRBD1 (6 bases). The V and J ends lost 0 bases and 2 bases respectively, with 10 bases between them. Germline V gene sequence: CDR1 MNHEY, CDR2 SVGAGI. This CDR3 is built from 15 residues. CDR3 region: CASSYSYRVNYGYTF. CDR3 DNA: TGTGCCAGCAGTTACTCGTACAGGGTGAACTATGGCTACACCTTC.

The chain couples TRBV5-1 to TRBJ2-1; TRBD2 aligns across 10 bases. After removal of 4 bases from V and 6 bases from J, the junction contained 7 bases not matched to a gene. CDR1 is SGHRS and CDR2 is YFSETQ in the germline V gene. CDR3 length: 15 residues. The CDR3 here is CASSGTSGNGNEQFF. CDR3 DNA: TGCGCCAGCAGCGGTACTAGCGGGAATGGCAATGAGCAGTTCTTC. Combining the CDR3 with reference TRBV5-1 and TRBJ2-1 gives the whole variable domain KAGVTQTPRYLIKTRGQQVTLSCSPISGHRSVSWYQQTPGQGLQFLFEYFSETQRNKGNFPGRFSGRQFSNSRSEMNVSTLELGDSALYLCASSGTSGNGNEQFFGPGTRLTVL.

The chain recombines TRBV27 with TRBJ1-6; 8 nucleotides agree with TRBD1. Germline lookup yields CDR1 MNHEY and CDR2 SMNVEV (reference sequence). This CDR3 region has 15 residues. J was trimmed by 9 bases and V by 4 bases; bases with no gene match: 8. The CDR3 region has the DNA TGTGCCAGCAGTTCCACGACAGGGGTAGGTTCACCCCTCCACTTT. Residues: CASSSTTGVGSPLHF.

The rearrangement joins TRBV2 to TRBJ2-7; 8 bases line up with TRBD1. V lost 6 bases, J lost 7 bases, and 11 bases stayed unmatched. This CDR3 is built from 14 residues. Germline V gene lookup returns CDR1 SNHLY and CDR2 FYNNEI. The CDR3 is CASRRGTGRGEQYF. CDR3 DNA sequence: TGTGCCAGCAGGAGAGGGACAGGACGGGGTGAGCAGTACTTC.

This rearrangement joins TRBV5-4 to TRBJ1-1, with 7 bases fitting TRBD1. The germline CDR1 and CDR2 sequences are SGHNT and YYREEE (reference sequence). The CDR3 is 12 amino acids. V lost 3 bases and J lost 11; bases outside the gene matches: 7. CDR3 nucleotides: TGTGCCAGCAGCTGGGACAGATTGGGGGCTTTCTTT. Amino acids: CASSWDRLGAFF.

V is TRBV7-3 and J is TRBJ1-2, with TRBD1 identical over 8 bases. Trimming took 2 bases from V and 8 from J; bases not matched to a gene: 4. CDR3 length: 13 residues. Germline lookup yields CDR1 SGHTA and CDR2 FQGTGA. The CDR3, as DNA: TGTGCCAGCAGCTTACCGACAGGGGAGGGCTACACCTTC. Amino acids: CASSLPTGEGYTF.

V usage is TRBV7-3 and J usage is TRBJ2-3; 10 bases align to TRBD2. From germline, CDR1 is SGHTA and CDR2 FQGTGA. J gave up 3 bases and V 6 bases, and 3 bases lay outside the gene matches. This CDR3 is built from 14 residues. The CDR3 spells CASRLAGSTDTQYF. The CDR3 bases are TGTGCCAGCAGACTAGCGGGGAGTACAGATACGCAGTATTTT.